Presented here are 16 T cell receptor beta chains from one specimen sequenced in a study of blood T cell repertoires in COVID-19. Sequencing was performed with immunoSEQ multiplex PCR; in TCRdb, only in-frame clones are kept and a portion is missing. This table has approximately 180,000 clones, roughly 85% appearing once. The sample was peripheral blood. These receptor sequences come from a human donor with active or convalescent COVID-19. The donor label of this sample is uncertain.

The rearrangement joins TRBV6-5 to TRBJ2-1; 8 nucleotides agree with TRBD2. The CDR3 loop spans 16 amino acids. Losses at the gene ends were 2 bases for V and 5 bases for J; bases not matched to a gene: 8. Germline V gene lookup returns CDR1 MNHEY and CDR2 SVGAGI. The CDR3, as DNA: TGTGCCAGCAGTTACGTCAGCGGGAGTAGCCACAATGAGCAGTTCTTC. It yields the protein CASSYVSGSSHNEQFF.

The chain joins TRBV7-2 to TRBJ2-7; TRBD2 matches 8 bases. CDR1 is SGHTA and CDR2 is FQGNSA in the germline V gene. The CDR3 contains 13 residues. The V segment lost 5 bases and the J segment 6 bases; nucleotides outside the gene matches: 6. The DNA of the CDR3 is TGTGCCAGCAGCCCAGGACTAGCCCTCGAGCAGTACTTC. Translation gives CASSPGLALEQYF.

This chain connects TRBV5-4 to TRBJ2-3, with TRBD2 matching 9 bases. CDR1 is SGHNT and CDR2 is YYREEE in the germline V gene (reference sequence). The V segment lost 6 bases and the J segment 4 bases; nucleotides outside the gene matches: 9. The CDR3 has 15 amino acids. CDR3 bases: TGTGCCAGCACGGGTCGGCGGGAGGGCCCAGATACGCAGTATTTT. Residues: CASTGRREGPDTQYF.

The chain is built from TRBV9 and TRBJ2-3; the D is unclear. Germline lookup yields CDR1 SGDLS and CDR2 YYNGEE. V shed 0 bases and J shed 7 bases, with 15 bases lying between them. This CDR3 is built from 15 residues. CDR3 in amino acids: CASSVGDILPNTQYF. CDR3 DNA sequence: TGTGCCAGCAGCGTAGGTGACATCTTACCTAATACGCAGTATTTT.

The chain carries TRBV19 and TRBJ1-1; a possible D gene is TRBD1 (6 bases). From germline, CDR1 is LNHDA and CDR2 SQIVND (reference sequence). This CDR3 is 15 amino acids long. Trimming stripped 3 bases from V and 8 bases from J, with 19 bases between. CDR3 sequence reads: CASSIFGSGGAEAFF. CDR3 sequence (DNA): TGTGCCAGTAGTATTTTTGGATCTGGGGGGGCCGAAGCTTTCTTT.

This chain links TRBV18 with TRBJ1-1, with D perhaps matching TRBD1 (5 bases). Germline V CDR1 and CDR2: KGHSH, LQKENI. The germline V and J ends were trimmed by 5 bases and 11 bases, with 15 bases remaining between them. The CDR3 covers 12 residues. The CDR3 spells CASSTIGGEAFF. DNA of the CDR3: TGTGCCAGCTCAACAATCGGAGGGGAGGCTTTCTTT.

The rearrangement joins TRBV6-6 to TRBJ1-1; weak D call: TRBD1 (5 bases). Germline loops: CDR1 MNHNY, CDR2 SVGAGI (reference sequence). The CDR3 has 16 amino acids. Trimming pared 2 bases from V and 0 bases from J, leaving 13 bases between. The CDR3 nucleotides are TGTGCCAGCAGTTACCCGGTTGGGGGGATGAACACTGAAGCTTTCTTT. Encoded protein: CASSYPVGGMNTEAFF.

This clone was detected only once. V is TRBV5-1 and J is TRBJ2-2; 10 bases map to TRBD1. J was trimmed by 4 bases and V by 0 bases; bases with no gene match: 6. The CDR3 is made up of 17 amino acids. The germline V gene encodes CDR1 SGHRS and CDR2 YFSETQ. CDR3 sequence reads: CASSLAGTGASTGELFF. CDR3 bases: TGCGCCAGCAGCTTGGCCGGGACAGGGGCTTCCACCGGGGAGCTGTTTTTT.

V gene TRBV11-3 combines with J gene TRBJ2-2, with D unresolved. V shed 5 bases and J shed 3 bases, with 10 bases lying between them. Germline CDR1 reads SGHNT; CDR2 reads YENEEA. The CDR3 consists of 14 residues. CDR3 residues: CASSPNRDTGELFF. The CDR3 DNA reads TGTGCCAGCAGCCCAAACAGAGACACCGGGGAGCTGTTTTTT.

This chain connects TRBV19 to TRBJ2-3; the match to TRBD2 covers 12 bases. The V and J ends lost 5 bases and 5 bases, in that order; junction bases with no gene match: 8. Germline V gives CDR1 LNHDA, CDR2 SQIVND (reference sequence). The CDR3 has 16 amino acids. The CDR3 loop is CASSGPSGRVKDTQYF. CDR3 nucleotides: TGTGCCAGTAGTGGCCCTAGCGGGAGGGTCAAAGATACGCAGTATTTT. Full variable domain (rest looked up from reference TRBV19 and TRBJ2-3): DGGITQSPKYLFRKEGQNVTLSCEQNLNHDAMYWYRQDPGQGLRLIYYSQIVNDFQKGDIAEGYSVSREKKESFPLTVTSAQKNPTAFYLCASSGPSGRVKDTQYFGPGTRLTVL.

This sequence joins TRBV9 and TRBJ1-3; D is undetermined. Germline-derived CDR1 and CDR2 are SGDLS and YYNGEE. Trimming left V 4 bases short and J 3 bases short, with 11 bases between. The length of the CDR3 is 14 residues. CDR3 nucleotides: TGTGCCAGCAGCCCTTCGGGGTATGGAAACACCATATATTTT. Amino acid sequence: CASSPSGYGNTIYF.

J is TRBJ2-1 and V is TRBV11-3; 8 bases match TRBD2. The germline gives CDR1 SGHNT, CDR2 YENEEA. The CDR3 spans 16 residues. V lost 0 bases, J lost 8 bases, and 9 bases stayed unmatched. CDR3 loop: CASSLDSGNPFDEQFF. Written as DNA, the CDR3 is TGTGCCAGCAGCTTAGATAGCGGGAATCCCTTCGATGAGCAGTTCTTC.

This clone was picked up one time. This chain connects TRBV19 to TRBJ1-2; TRBD1 matches 10 bases. CDR3 length: 16 residues. Trimming took 3 bases from V and 4 from J; bases not matched to a gene: 8. Germline V gene data show CDR1 as LNHDA and CDR2 as SQIVND (reference sequence). The CDR3 DNA is TGTGCCAGTAGTATTTTGGGGACAGGGGCGGCCTATGGCTACACCTTC. It translates to CASSILGTGAAYGYTF.

The chain is built from TRBV5-4 and TRBJ2-7, with 12 bases aligning to TRBD2. The junction had 9 bases not matched to a gene; V was cut back by 6 bases and J by 2 bases. The CDR3 consists of 16 residues. Germline CDR1 SGHNT, CDR2 YYREEE (reference sequence). CDR3 sequence: CASTSWTSGDPYEQYF. The CDR3, as DNA: TGTGCCAGCACCTCATGGACTAGCGGGGACCCCTACGAGCAGTACTTC.

This chain uses TRBV9 with TRBJ1-6, with a weak D call TRBD1 (5 bases). This CDR3 is 13 amino acids long. CDR1 is SGDLS, CDR2 YYNGEE, per germline. Trimming cost V 4 bases and J 6 bases, with 8 bases left between them. The CDR3 loop is CASSSGSNSPLHF. CDR3 nucleotide sequence: TGTGCCAGCAGCTCAGGGTCTAATTCACCCCTCCACTTT. Looking up the rest from reference TRBV9 and TRBJ1-6 gives the full variable domain: DSGVTQTPKHLITATGQRVTLRCSPRSGDLSVYWYQQSLDQGLQFLIQYYNGEERAKGNILERFSAQQFPDLHSELNLSSLELGDSALYFCASSSGSNSPLHFGNGTRLTVT.

The chain couples TRBV2 to TRBJ2-7; unclear D gene. V was pared by 3 bases and J by 5 bases, with 17 bases between. This CDR3 contains 15 residues. Germline V gene sequence: CDR1 SNHLY, CDR2 FYNNEI. CDR3 DNA sequence: TGTGCCAGCAGTGATCCCGCCCAGGTGTCGGACGAGCAGTACTTC. It specifies CASSDPAQVSDEQYF.